What follows are 5 T cell receptor beta chains derived from one specimen sequenced in a study of blood T cell repertoires in COVID-19. Method: immunoSEQ multiplex PCR; TCRdb's copy keeps in-frame clones and lacks some. The profile shows about 94,000 clones, around 87% of them singletons. The sample taken for sequencing was peripheral blood. Source of these receptors: an elderly woman with acute or convalescent COVID-19.

The J gene is TRBJ1-2, the V gene TRBV11-1, with TRBD1 matching 7 bases. Germline-derived CDR1 and CDR2 are SGHAT and FQDESV (reference sequence). The CDR3 length is 15 residues. J gave up 8 bases and V 0 bases, and 9 bases lay outside the gene matches. The CDR3 nucleotides read TGTGCCAGCAGCTTAGCGTCCGGACAGGTAGACGGCTACACCTTC. It is translated as CASSLASGQVDGYTF.

The chain joins TRBV4-1 to TRBJ2-1; no clear D gene. V was shortened by 0 bases and J by 8 bases, with 5 bases between the two germline ends. CDR1 is MGHRA, CDR2 YSYEKL, per germline. The length of the CDR3 is 12 residues. The CDR3 reads CASSQEGDEQFF. In DNA, the CDR3 is TGCGCCAGCAGCCAAGAAGGAGATGAGCAGTTCTTC.

This clone was counted a single time. V is TRBV5-1 and J is TRBJ2-7; D is possibly TRBD1 (6 bases). This CDR3 has 14 amino acids. The germline V and J ends were trimmed by 3 bases and 0 bases, with 10 bases remaining between them. Germline CDR1 reads SGHRS; CDR2 reads YFSETQ. CDR3 residues: CASSSGVLSYEQYF. DNA for the CDR3: TGCGCCAGCAGCTCAGGGGTCCTCTCCTACGAGCAGTACTTC.

Details on this clone: The same CDR3 is also encoded by other DNA sequences in this sample. The chain uses TRBV19 and TRBJ2-7, with 8 bases lining up with TRBD2. CDR1 LNHDA and CDR2 SQIVND come from the germline V gene (reference sequence). The CDR3 runs 14 residues. Trimming cost V 5 bases and J 6 bases; bases outside gene matches: 9. CDR3 sequence reads: CASSPPGGVREQYF. The CDR3 nucleotides read TGTGCCAGTAGTCCCCCCGGGGGGGTGCGCGAGCAGTACTTC.

The CDR3 region is CASSKTGSSYNEQFF. CDR3 DNA sequence: TGTGCCAGCAGCAAGACGGGGAGCTCCTACAATGAGCAGTTCTTC. This chain joins TRBV21-1 and TRBJ2-1; TRBD2 is the table's D call, not checked against the DNA. TRBV21-1 is a recognized pseudogene. The CDR3 runs to 15 residues.